These 30 T cell receptor beta chains were sequenced from one sample in a study of T cell responses to AZD1222 COVID-19 vaccine. Method: immunoSEQ multiplex PCR; TCRdb's copy keeps in-frame clones and lacks some. The sample holds about 150,000 clones; about 90% are singletons and the top ten take roughly 10%. Sequencing was performed on peripheral blood, taken 28 days after the second AZD1222 dose. Every receptor here comes from an adult who received the AZD1222 COVID-19 vaccine.

The chain uses TRBV10-3 and TRBJ1-3, with D uncertain. The V gene lost 0 bases and the J gene lost 2 bases, with 8 bases spanning the gap. Germline loops: CDR1 ENHRY, CDR2 SYGVKD. There are 15 residues in the CDR3. The CDR3 coding sequence is TGTGCCATCAGTGAGTCCAGGAAAACTGGAAACACCATATATTTT. This gives the protein CAISESRKTGNTIYF.

V and J are TRBV7-9 and TRBJ1-2, with a weak D call TRBD1 (6 bases). CDR3 length: 13 amino acids. Germline V lookup: CDR1 SEHNR, CDR2 FQNEAQ (reference sequence). V lost 5 bases to trimming and J lost 8 bases, with 15 bases between them. The CDR3 DNA is TGTGCCAGCAGCCCAGGGGACGTCCAGGGCTACACCTTC. The encoded protein is CASSPGDVQGYTF.

Only one count was recorded for this clone. The rearrangement joins TRBV5-6 to TRBJ2-1; no firm D call. From germline, CDR1 is SGHDT and CDR2 YYEEEE. V was pared by 0 bases and J by 5 bases, with 12 bases between. This CDR3 comprises 15 residues. In DNA, the CDR3 is TGTGCCAGCAGCTTGGGGTGGTCAGCCAACAATGAGCAGTTCTTC. Its translation is CASSLGWSANNEQFF.

The CDR3 loop is CASSYSIAGAFRNEQFF. DNA of the CDR3: TGTGCCAGCAGTTACTCCATAGCGGGAGCCTTTCGAAATGAGCAGTTCTTC. The J gene is TRBJ2-1, the V gene TRBV6-2 or TRBV6-3; 9 bases align to TRBD2. V was clipped by 0 bases and J by 7 bases; unmatched bases: 10. In germline, CDR1 is MNHEY, CDR2 SVGEGT. The CDR3 runs 17 residues.

This chain links TRBV7-9 with TRBJ2-1; D unresolved. Trimming removed 7 bases from V and 2 bases from J, with 15 bases in between. The CDR3 loop spans 15 amino acids. In germline, CDR1 is SEHNR, CDR2 FQNEAQ (reference sequence). The CDR3 bases are TGTGCCAGCACCGGAGAGGCGCACACCTACAATGAGCAGTTCTTC. Translation: CASTGEAHTYNEQFF.

The sample holds one count of this clone. The chain is built from TRBV24-1 and TRBJ2-2, with D maybe TRBD2 (6 bases). V was cut by 7 bases and J by 4 bases, with 12 bases left in between. The germline gives CDR1 KGHDR, CDR2 SFDVKD. This CDR3 is built from 14 residues. The DNA of the CDR3 is TGTGCCACCAGACAATCCGGGGGCACCGGGGAGCTGTTTTTT. Translation: CATRQSGGTGELFF.

CDR3 bases: TGTGCCAGCTCACCAATCGGGACACCCTCAAATGAGCAGTACTTC. The encoded protein is CASSPIGTPSNEQYF. The chain uses TRBV18 and TRBJ2-7, with D perhaps matching TRBD1 (6 bases). CDR1 and CDR2 from the germline V gene are KGHSH and LQKENI. The CDR3 extends over 15 amino acids. V was clipped by 2 bases and J by 7 bases, with 18 bases between them. Combining the CDR3 with reference TRBV18 and TRBJ2-7 gives the whole variable domain NAGVMQNPRHLVRRRGQEARLRCSPMKGHSHVYWYRQLPEEGLKFMVYLQKENIIDESGMPKERFSAEFPKEGPSILRIQQVVRGDSAAYFCASSPIGTPSNEQYFGPGTRLTVT.

The rearrangement uses TRBV10-3 and TRBJ1-2; TRBD1 is a possible D gene (6 bases). The V gene's germline CDR1 is ENHRY and CDR2 SYGVKD. V lost 10 bases and J lost 1, with 13 bases in between. The CDR3 has 13 amino acids. The CDR3 bases are TGTGCCACCCGGACAGACGATAACTATGGCTACACCTTC. It yields the protein CATRTDDNYGYTF.

This clone was detected once. This chain links TRBV30 with TRBJ1-6; TRBD1 might be the D (6 bases). The CDR3 covers 13 residues. CDR1 is GTSNPN and CDR2 is SVGIG in the germline V gene (reference sequence). Trimming left V 1 base short and J 9 bases short, with 10 bases between. As DNA, the CDR3 is TGTGCCTGGAGTGGGGGGGCTGGTTCACCCCTCCACTTT. This translates into CAWSGGAGSPLHF.

This CDR3 is CASSLPGTTSYEQYF. CDR3 DNA: TGTGCCAGCAGCTTGCCCGGGACGACCTCCTACGAGCAGTACTTC. V and J are TRBV5-4 and TRBJ2-7, with D perhaps given as TRBD1 or TRBD2 (5 bases each). Deletions cut 1 base from V and 0 bases from J, with 11 bases between. Germline CDR1 and CDR2: SGHNT and YYREEE (reference sequence). The CDR3 has 15 residues. Together with reference TRBV5-4 and TRBJ2-7, the CDR3 gives the full variable domain: ETGVTQSPTHLIKTRGQQVTLRCSSQSGHNTVSWYQQALGQGPQFIFQYYREEENGRGNFPPRFSGLQFPNYSSELNVNALELDDSALYLCASSLPGTTSYEQYFGPGTRLTVT.

Points on this clone: In the same sample, other DNA sequences code for this CDR3. The rearrangement links TRBV7-3 to TRBJ1-1, with D perhaps matching TRBD1 (5 bases). Trimming cost V 3 bases and J 3 bases, with 11 bases left between them. Germline V CDR1 and CDR2: SGHTA, FQGTGA. The CDR3 contains 14 residues. The CDR3 is CASSLLGRDTEAFF. CDR3 DNA sequence: TGTGCCAGCAGCTTGCTGGGACGGGACACTGAAGCTTTCTTT.

V gene TRBV6-4 combines with J gene TRBJ2-1; 7 nucleotides line up with TRBD2. The V gene's germline CDR1 is MRHNA and CDR2 SNTAGT. V was pared by 3 bases and J by 12 bases, with 11 bases of the junction left unmatched. The CDR3 runs 14 residues. In nucleotides, the CDR3 is TGTGCCAGCAGTGAAGAGGGAGGGAAACCAGTGCAGTTCTTC. Translating it yields CASSEEGGKPVQFF.

The CDR3 bases are TGTGCCAGCTCACCACTTCAACCGGGATATAATTCACCCCTCCACTTT. Amino acid sequence: CASSPLQPGYNSPLHF. The V call is TRBV18, the J call TRBJ1-6; D unclear. This CDR3 has 16 residues. The V and J ends lost 1 base and 4 bases respectively, with 11 bases between them. Germline assignment: CDR1 KGHSH and CDR2 LQKENI.

CDR3 sequence (DNA): TGTGCCAGTAGTATCGGGGGCAATAATGAAAAACTGTTTTTT. Protein: CASSIGGNNEKLFF. This chain links TRBV19 with TRBJ1-4; a weak D match, TRBD1 (6 bases). The CDR3 is 14 amino acids. Germline loops: CDR1 LNHDA, CDR2 SQIVND (reference sequence). Trimming took off 3 bases at V and 4 bases at J, with 9 bases between the two ends.

This clone was seen once. The V and J genes are TRBV27 and TRBJ1-5; 7 bases line up with TRBD1. With 2 bases clipped from V and 5 bases from J, the junction kept 9 bases outside the gene matches. CDR1 and CDR2 (germline): MNHEY, SMNVEV (reference sequence). The CDR3 sequence is 16 residues long. The CDR3 is CASSLKGAGFYQPQHF. Written as DNA, the CDR3 is TGTGCCAGCAGTTTAAAGGGGGCCGGTTTCTATCAGCCCCAGCATTTT.

The genes are TRBV11-2 and TRBJ2-1, with TRBD2 matching 10 bases. CDR3 length: 14 amino acids. Germline V gene lookup returns CDR1 SGHAT and CDR2 FQNNGV. The V segment lost 6 bases and the J segment 4 bases; nucleotides outside the gene matches: 3. CDR3 sequence: CASRPGLAYNEQFF. In nucleotides, the CDR3 is TGTGCCAGCAGGCCGGGACTAGCGTACAATGAGCAGTTCTTC.

This sequence joins TRBV24-1 and TRBJ2-5, with 8 bases fitting TRBD2. J lost 1 base, V lost 0 bases, and 6 bases had no gene match. Per germline, CDR1 KGHDR and CDR2 SFDVKD. The CDR3 length is 17 residues. CDR3 protein: CATSDLVSGTLQETQYF. The DNA for the CDR3 is TGTGCCACCAGTGATTTGGTTAGCGGGACCCTCCAAGAGACCCAGTACTTC.

J is TRBJ2-1 and V is TRBV28, with 7 bases that match TRBD2. The CDR3 is 15 amino acids. CDR1 is MDHEN and CDR2 is SYDVKM in the germline V gene. Trimming cost V 3 bases and J 5 bases; bases outside gene matches: 7. As DNA, the CDR3 is TGTGCCAGCAGTTTTCGTCGCGGGAGCAACAATGAGCAGTTCTTC. Amino acid sequence: CASSFRRGSNNEQFF.

V gene TRBV28 combines with J gene TRBJ1-1; D not certain. This CDR3 has 11 residues. Germline V gene data show CDR1 as MDHEN and CDR2 as SYDVKM. The V gene lost 4 bases and the J gene lost 8 bases, with 8 bases spanning the gap. The CDR3 region is CASSSFPEAFF. Written as DNA, the CDR3 is TGTGCCAGCAGTTCTTTCCCGGAAGCTTTCTTT.

The V call is TRBV23-1, the J call TRBJ2-7, with 9 bases identical to TRBD2. TRBV23-1 is sorted into the ORF group, with uncertain function. The CDR3 has 18 residues. The J segment lost 5 bases and the V segment lost 0 bases, leaving 14 bases of the junction unmatched. This CDR3 is CASSQSARGSGRMNEQYF. In DNA, the CDR3 is TGCGCCAGCAGTCAATCGGCTAGGGGCAGCGGGAGGATGAACGAGCAGTACTTC.

This chain joins TRBV7-2 and TRBJ1-5; a possible D gene is TRBD1 (5 bases). Germline V CDR1 and CDR2: SGHTA, FQGNSA. The CDR3 is made up of 15 amino acids. V dropped 5 bases and J dropped 6 bases, with 17 bases sitting between them. The CDR3 region is CASSPRGGAGQPQHF. CDR3 bases: TGTGCCAGCAGCCCCCGGGGTGGGGCGGGTCAGCCCCAGCATTTT.

J is TRBJ2-7 and V is TRBV28; unclear D gene. V was shortened by 1 base and J by 4 bases, with 5 bases between the two germline ends. Per germline, CDR1 MDHEN and CDR2 SYDVKM. There are 12 residues in the CDR3. The DNA for the CDR3 is TGTGCCAGCAGTTTATCCAGATACGAGCAGTACTTC. The encoded protein is CASSLSRYEQYF.

Only one count was recorded for this clone. This sequence joins TRBV6-1 and TRBJ1-5; 11 nucleotides agree with TRBD1. The CDR3 has 14 residues. Per germline, CDR1 MNHNS and CDR2 SASEGT. V was clipped by 1 base and J by 7 bases; unmatched bases: 0. This CDR3 is CASSEGTGGQPQHF. CDR3 DNA sequence: TGTGCCAGCAGTGAAGGGACAGGGGGCCAGCCCCAGCATTTT.

The rearrangement links TRBV6-1 to TRBJ2-4, with 7 bases fitting TRBD2. The germline CDR1 and CDR2 sequences are MNHNS and SASEGT. The trim removed 2 bases at V and 1 base at J, leaving 14 bases unmatched. CDR3 length equals 19 residues. The CDR3 coding sequence is TGTGCCAGCAGTGAATTTATGGCGGGGGAGGGGAGGGCCAAAAACATTCAGTACTTC. This codes for CASSEFMAGEGRAKNIQYF.

This sequence joins TRBV12-3 or TRBV12-4 and TRBJ2-5; perhaps TRBD2 as D (5 bases). V lost 7 bases, J lost 7 bases, and 10 bases lay in between. This CDR3 comprises 11 residues. CDR3 in amino acids: CASTGGGTQYF. In DNA form, the CDR3 reads TGTGCCAGCACCGGAGGAGGGACCCAGTACTTC.

The rearrangement uses TRBV10-3 and TRBJ1-6; the D is unclear. The V gene lost 0 bases and the J gene lost 5 bases, with 8 bases spanning the gap. CDR3 length: 15 residues. Germline V lookup: CDR1 ENHRY, CDR2 SYGVKD. CDR3 residues: CAISESYQNNSPLHF. Written as DNA, the CDR3 is TGTGCCATCAGTGAGTCGTACCAGAATAATTCACCCCTCCACTTT.

This clone came up a few times. Other nucleotide sequences from this sample produce the same CDR3. The CDR3 nucleotides are TGTGCCAGCAGTGAAGCGGGGGTACCAGGCGAGCAGTACTTC. This encodes CASSEAGVPGEQYF. V and J are TRBV2 and TRBJ2-7, with D possibly called TRBD1 or TRBD2 (5 bases each). The germline V gene encodes CDR1 SNHLY and CDR2 FYNNEI. There are 14 residues in the CDR3. The germline V and J ends were trimmed by 0 bases and 6 bases, with 12 bases remaining between them. The full variable domain, its missing parts supplied by reference TRBV2 and TRBJ2-7, is EPEVTQTPSHQVTQMGQEVILRCVPISNHLYFYWYRQILGQKVEFLVSFYNNEISEKSEIFDDQFSVERPDGSNFTLKIRSTKLEDSAMYFCASSEAGVPGEQYFGPGTRLTVT.

The V gene is TRBV6-5, the J gene TRBJ2-3; no reliable D call. CDR1 MNHEY and CDR2 SVGAGI come from the germline V gene. CDR3 length equals 15 residues. V dropped 4 bases and J dropped 2 bases, with 13 bases sitting between them. The CDR3 coding sequence is TGTGCCAGCAGTTGGGGTGGGCCCCCCACAGATACGCAGTATTTT. Encoded protein: CASSWGGPPTDTQYF.

This chain connects TRBV28 to TRBJ1-5; D perhaps matches TRBD1 (5 bases). Germline CDR1 and CDR2: MDHEN and SYDVKM. Trimming stripped 10 bases from V and 2 bases from J, with 15 bases between. CDR3 length equals 14 residues. CDR3 protein: CATYRSQGNQPQHF. For the CDR3, the DNA is TGTGCCACTTACAGGAGCCAGGGCAATCAGCCCCAGCATTTT.

The J gene is TRBJ1-1, the V gene TRBV7-4; the D is unclear. The length of the CDR3 is 16 residues. The ends were cut back, 0 bases at V and 0 bases at J, with 11 bases in the middle. Germline CDR1 and CDR2: SGHVT and SQSDAQ. The chain's CDR3 is CASSLAPPDMNTEAFF. CDR3 coding DNA: TGTGCCAGCAGCTTAGCGCCTCCAGACATGAACACTGAAGCTTTCTTT.